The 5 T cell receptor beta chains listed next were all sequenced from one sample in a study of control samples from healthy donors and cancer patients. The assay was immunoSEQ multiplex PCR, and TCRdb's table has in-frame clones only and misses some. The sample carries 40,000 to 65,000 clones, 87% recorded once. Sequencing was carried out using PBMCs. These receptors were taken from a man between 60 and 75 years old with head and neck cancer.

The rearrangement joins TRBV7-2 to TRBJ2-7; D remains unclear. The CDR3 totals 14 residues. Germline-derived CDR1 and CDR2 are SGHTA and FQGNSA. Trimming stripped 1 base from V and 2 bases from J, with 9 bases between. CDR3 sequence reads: CASSLGGRPYEQYF. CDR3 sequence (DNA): TGTGCCAGCAGCTTAGGAGGCAGACCCTACGAGCAGTACTTC.

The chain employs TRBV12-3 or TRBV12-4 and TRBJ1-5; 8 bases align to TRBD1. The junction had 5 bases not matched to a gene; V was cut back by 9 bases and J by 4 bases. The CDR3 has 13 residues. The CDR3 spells CASRQGSNQPQHF. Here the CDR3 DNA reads TGTGCCAGTAGACAGGGGAGTAATCAGCCCCAGCATTTT.

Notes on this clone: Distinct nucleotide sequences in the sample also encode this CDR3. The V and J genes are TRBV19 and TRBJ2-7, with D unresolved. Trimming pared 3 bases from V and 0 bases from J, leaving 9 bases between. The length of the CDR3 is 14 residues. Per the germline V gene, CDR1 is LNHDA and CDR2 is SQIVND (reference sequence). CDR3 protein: CASSIDARSYEQYF. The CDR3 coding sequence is TGTGCCAGTAGTATCGACGCCCGCTCCTACGAGCAGTACTTC.

The CDR3 reads CASTWLGGGNQPQHF. CDR3 nucleotides: TGTGCCAGCACCTGGTTAGGGGGCGGCAATCAGCCCCAGCATTTT. The chain recombines TRBV6-5 with TRBJ1-5, with 7 bases that match TRBD1. The CDR3 length is 15 residues. The germline CDR1 and CDR2 sequences are MNHEY and SVGAGI. The V segment lost 7 bases and the J segment 2 bases; nucleotides outside the gene matches: 8.

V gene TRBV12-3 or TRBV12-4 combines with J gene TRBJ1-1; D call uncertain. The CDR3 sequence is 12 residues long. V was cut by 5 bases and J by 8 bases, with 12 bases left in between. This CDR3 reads CASSLNSGEAFF. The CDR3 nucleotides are TGTGCCAGCAGTCTCAACTCGGGGGAAGCTTTCTTT.